These T cell receptor beta chains were read from a single sample in a study of blood T cells in healthy people across ages. TCRdb passed the 5' RACE reads through MiXCR, listing each CDR3 protein once. The table lists 800,000 to 950,000 distinct CDR3 sequences, roughly 52% of them singletons. Sample: blood. These receptors all come from a young man in good health. The CDR3 runs from the conserved cysteine through the conserved F or W. D genes are given only for firm matches. The listing skips clone size in some rows; elsewhere it reads once, few, many or a size class.

j_call | d_call | v_call | clone_size | cdr3_aa | cdr3_nt
TRBJ2-7 | TRBD2 | TRBV7-9 | NA | CASSPGTSRNEQYF | TGTGCCAGCAGTCCTGGGACTAGCCGCAATGAGCAGTACTTC
TRBJ2-1 | TRBD1 | TRBV29-1 | few | CSVEVDRAGEQFF | TGCAGCGTTGAAGTCGACAGGGCGGGTGAGCAGTTCTTC
TRBJ1-2 | NA | TRBV24-1 | few | CASRGSDGYTF | TGTGCCTCGAGGGGGTCTGATGGCTACACCTTC
TRBJ2-7 | TRBD2 | TRBV20-1 | NA | CSARRLAGGSGYEQYF | TGCAGTGCTAGGAGGCTAGCGGGGGGATCGGGGTACGAGCAGTACTTC
TRBJ1-6 | TRBD1 | TRBV6-2/TRBV6-3 | NA | CASRLTGTGDSPLHF | TGTGCCAGCAGACTAACCGGGACAGGAGATTCACCCCTCCACTTT
TRBJ2-5 | NA | TRBV10-3 | NA | CASKAGDIDEQYF | TGTGCCTCTAAGGCGGGGGACATCGATGAGCAGTACTTC
TRBJ1-4 | NA | TRBV5-1 | NA | CASSLAPREKLFF | TGCGCCAGCAGCTTGGCTCCGCGCGAAAAACTGTTTTTT
TRBJ2-3 | NA | TRBV4-3 | NA | CASSQDRSLYTDTQYF | TGCGCCAGCAGCCAAGATAGGTCGCTTTACACAGATACGCAGTATTTT
TRBJ2-7 | TRBD2 | TRBV7-2 | few | CASSFSRLAGGREQYF | TGTGCCAGCAGCTTCTCCCGACTAGCGGGGGGGCGAGAGCAGTACTTC
TRBJ1-1 | TRBD1 | TRBV12-3/TRBV12-4 | NA | CASIFTGQGTGEAFF | TGTGCCAGCATCTTTACAGGACAGGGAACTGGTGAAGCTTTCTTT
TRBJ2-4 | NA | TRBV28 | NA | CASSSPRGQGVENIQYF | TGTGCCAGCAGTTCCCCGCGGGGGCAGGGGGTTGAAAACATTCAGTACTTC
TRBJ2-2 | TRBD2 | TRBV3-1 | NA | CASGYGTSVRELFF | TGTGCCAGCGGCTATGGGACTAGCGTTCGGGAGCTGTTTTTT
TRBJ2-7 | TRBD1 | TRBV4-1 | NA | CASSEGDRLAYEQYF | TGCGCCAGCAGCGAAGGGGACAGATTGGCCTACGAGCAGTACTTC
TRBJ1-4 | TRBD1 | TRBV7-2 | few | CASSLQGGPNEKLFF | TGTGCCAGCAGCTTACAGGGGGGCCCTAATGAAAAACTGTTTTTT
TRBJ2-7 | NA | TRBV12-3/TRBV12-4 | few | CASTLQGTYEQYF | TGTGCCAGCACCCTTCAGGGGACCTACGAGCAGTACTTC
TRBJ2-5 | NA | TRBV30 | NA | CAWSVRLQETQYF | TGTGCCTGGAGTGTACGGCTTCAAGAGACCCAGTACTTC
TRBJ1-6 | TRBD1 | TRBV7-6 | NA | CASSLVDRGLNSPLHF | TGTGCCAGCAGCTTAGTGGACAGGGGATTAAATTCACCCCTCCACTTT
TRBJ1-5 | NA | TRBV18 | NA | CASSPSWDSNQPQHF | TGTGCCAGCTCACCAAGCTGGGATAGCAATCAGCCCCAGCATTTT
TRBJ2-5 | TRBD2 | TRBV2 | NA | CASRIAGGGETQYF | TGTGCCAGCAGGATAGCGGGGGGAGGAGAGACCCAGTACTTC
TRBJ2-1 | TRBD2 | TRBV12-3/TRBV12-4 | few | CASSPGTSMYEQFF | TGTGCCAGCAGCCCCGGGACTAGTATGTACGAGCAGTTCTTC
TRBJ2-1 | NA | TRBV20-1 | few | CSARVWDGSYNEQFF | TGCAGTGCTAGAGTTTGGGACGGCTCCTACAATGAGCAGTTCTTC
TRBJ2-1 | TRBD2 | TRBV6-6 | NA | CASISGGAKNEQFF | TGTGCCAGCATAAGCGGGGGGGCCAAGAATGAGCAGTTCTTC
TRBJ1-2 | TRBD1 | TRBV7-9 | few | CASSLDTTGDGYTF | TGTGCCAGCAGCCTAGATACGACAGGGGATGGCTACACCTTC
TRBJ2-6 | NA | TRBV7-2 | few | CASSLGRTHKSGANVLTF | TGTGCCAGCAGCCTCGGCCGGACCCATAAGTCTGGGGCCAACGTCCTGACTTTC
TRBJ2-7 | NA | TRBV15 | few | CATSRDMSYEQYF | TGTGCCACCAGCAGAGACATGAGCTACGAGCAGTACTTC
TRBJ2-1 | TRBD2 | TRBV30 | NA | CAQEVGAGGGSYNEQFF | TGTGCCCAAGAGGTCGGAGCGGGGGGGGGTTCCTACAATGAGCAGTTCTTC
TRBJ1-2 | TRBD1 | TRBV10-3 | NA | CAISVPGQGAFGYTF | TGTGCCATCAGTGTTCCGGGACAGGGGGCGTTTGGCTACACCTTC
TRBJ1-4 | NA | TRBV4-1 | few | CASSQESRRNEKLFF | TGCGCCAGCAGCCAAGAGTCACGGAGGAATGAAAAACTGTTTTTT
TRBJ2-3 | NA | TRBV6-2/TRBV6-3 | NA | CASNVRGPSSTDTQYF | TGTGCCAGCAATGTCCGCGGTCCGTCTAGCACAGATACGCAGTATTTT
TRBJ2-3 | NA | TRBV6-1 | NA | CASSVSVPDTQYF | TGTGCCAGCAGTGTGTCCGTTCCAGATACGCAGTATTTT
TRBJ2-1 | TRBD2 | TRBV3-1 | NA | CASSPAGGPYNEQFF | TGTGCCAGCAGCCCAGCGGGGGGGCCCTACAATGAGCAGTTCTTC
TRBJ2-1 | NA | TRBV7-2 | few | CASSSRAFEEEQFF | TGTGCCAGCAGCTCCCGGGCCTTCGAGGAGGAGCAGTTCTTC
TRBJ2-4 | NA | TRBV4-1 | few | CASSRGESENIQYF | TGCGCCAGCAGCCGCGGGGAAAGCGAAAACATTCAGTACTTC
TRBJ2-5 | NA | TRBV7-9 | NA | CASSTSGSANQETQYF | TGTGCCAGCAGCACCTCAGGGTCGGCGAACCAAGAGACCCAGTACTTC
TRBJ2-4 | NA | TRBV5-1 | once | CTSSPTATGAKNIQYF | TGCACCAGCAGCCCCACCGCCACAGGAGCCAAAAACATTCAGTACTTC
TRBJ1-2 | TRBD1 | TRBV10-3 | NA | CAISRDRGLYGYTF | TGTGCCATCAGCCGGGACAGGGGCCTCTATGGCTACACCTTC
TRBJ2-7 | TRBD1 | TRBV20-1 | NA | CSARDQSRGKVEQYF | TGCAGTGCTAGAGATCAATCCAGGGGGAAAGTCGAGCAGTACTTC
TRBJ1-2 | NA | TRBV28 | NA | CASSLLWKGSYTF | TGTGCCAGCAGTTTATTGTGGAAGGGCAGCTACACCTTC
TRBJ2-6 | TRBD2 | TRBV20-1 | NA | CSARKLAGVSGANVLTF | TGCAGTGCTAGAAAGCTAGCGGGAGTCTCCGGGGCCAACGTCCTGACTTTC
TRBJ2-4 | TRBD1 | TRBV6-1 | NA | CASSDARRDRVLAKNIQYF | TGTGCCAGCAGTGACGCTAGGAGAGACAGGGTTCTAGCCAAAAACATTCAGTACTTC
TRBJ2-1 | TRBD2 | TRBV5-1 | NA | CASSFESGLGGNEQFF | TGCGCCAGCAGCTTCGAGTCGGGGCTCGGGGGGAATGAGCAGTTCTTC
TRBJ2-1 | TRBD1 | TRBV20-1 | NA | CSARGQVDNEQFF | TGCAGTGCTAGGGGACAGGTTGACAATGAGCAGTTCTTC
TRBJ1-5 | NA | TRBV6-2/TRBV6-3 | NA | CASSYRDIQPQHF | TGTGCCAGCAGTTACAGGGATATTCAGCCCCAGCATTTT
TRBJ2-1 | TRBD2 | TRBV7-3 | many | CASSPRGGSYNEQFF | TGTGCCAGCAGCCCGAGGGGAGGGTCCTACAATGAGCAGTTCTTC
TRBJ2-6 | NA | TRBV3-1 | NA | CASRVAGGANVLTF | TGTGCCAGCAGGGTAGCAGGAGGGGCCAACGTCCTGACTTTC
TRBJ1-4 | TRBD1 | TRBV4-3 | NA | CASSQVLSSGGSLNEKLFF | TGCGCCAGCAGCCAAGTCCTTTCGTCAGGGGGGAGCCTTAATGAAAAACTGTTTTTT
TRBJ2-7 | NA | TRBV4-2 | NA | CASSQPQVEGDEQYF | TGTGCCAGCAGCCAACCCCAGGTGGAAGGTGACGAGCAGTACTTC
TRBJ2-3 | NA | TRBV5-1 | few | CASSLGVNTDTQYF | TGCGCCAGCAGCTTGGGGGTCAACACAGATACGCAGTATTTT
TRBJ2-4 | NA | TRBV6-6 | NA | CASSYGVLSNTAKNIQYF | TGTGCCAGCAGTTACGGGGTTTTGTCCAACACAGCCAAAAACATTCAGTACTTC
TRBJ2-4 | TRBD1 | TRBV20-1 | NA | CSARKQGAEAKNIQYF | TGCAGTGCTAGAAAACAGGGGGCTGAGGCCAAAAACATTCAGTACTTC
TRBJ2-4 | NA | TRBV7-9 | NA | CASSPLASLAKNIQYF | TGTGCCAGCAGCCCCCTTGCTAGCTTAGCCAAAAACATTCAGTACTTC
TRBJ2-7 | TRBD1 | TRBV10-3 | NA | CAISESSGQVGEQYF | TGTGCCATCAGTGAGTCGAGTGGACAGGTTGGCGAGCAGTACTTC
TRBJ1-4 | NA | TRBV15 | NA | CATSRERNEKLFF | TGTGCCACCAGCAGAGAACGCAATGAAAAACTGTTTTTT
TRBJ1-2 | NA | TRBV6-1 | few | CASSEGRGVYGYTF | TGTGCCAGCAGTGAAGGTCGGGGTGTCTATGGCTACACCTTC
TRBJ2-3 | NA | TRBV15 | NA | CATSRAGSFGDTQYF | TGTGCCACCAGCAGAGCAGGAAGTTTTGGAGATACGCAGTATTTT